The T cell receptor beta chain described here comes from a study of blood T cell repertoires in COVID-19. Overall study: Spain, Italy and the United States supplied samples that represented acute and convalescent COVID-19. PBMCs, B-cell-depleted T cells, or T cells provided the cDNA or gDNA that made up the material.

Measured with immunoSEQ multiplex PCR; TCRdb has only the in-frame clones, and not every one. The data show roughly 100,000 clones, around 85% seen once. Sample: peripheral blood. The TCR sequence derives from a man between 65 and 80 years old with active or convalescent COVID-19.

In nucleotides, the CDR3 is TGTGCTAGTGGTTTGGTAGGGGGAGGGAAGTACAATGAGCAGTTCTTC. This translates into CASGLVGGGKYNEQFF. V gene TRBV12-5 combines with J gene TRBJ2-1; tentatively, D is TRBD2 (7 bases). Trimming left V 0 bases short and J 4 bases short, with 13 bases between. This CDR3 contains 16 residues. Germline values: CDR1 LGHNT, CDR2 FRNRAP. Supplemented by reference TRBV12-5 and TRBJ2-1, the full variable domain reads DARVTQTPRHKVTEMGQEVTMRCQPILGHNTVFWYRQTMMQGLELLAYFRNRAPLDDSGMPKDRFSAEMPDATLATLKIQPSEPRDSAVYFCASGLVGGGKYNEQFFGPGTRLTVL.